The 22 T cell receptor beta chains below all came from one sample that was sequenced in a study of cytomegalovirus exposure and HLA in healthy donors. The PCR had 60 Vbeta and 13 Jbeta primers. Some clones are missing from TCRdb's copy, which holds only in-frame ones; the method was immunoSEQ multiplex PCR. The data hold about 160,000 clones, with about 79% observed a single time. Source material: PBMCs. The receptors derive from a woman aged 45-59 years in good health and CMV-seropositive.

The chain combines TRBV20-1 with TRBJ1-1; no reliable D call. Per the germline V gene, CDR1 is DFQATT and CDR2 is SNEGSKA (reference sequence). The CDR3 is 11 amino acids. V lost 3 bases and J 8 bases, leaving 10 bases between the germline ends. The CDR3 DNA is TGCAGTGCTAGGGCCGACTTAGAAGCTTTCTTT. It yields the protein CSARADLEAFF.

This chain joins TRBV19 and TRBJ1-2; no definite D call. V lost 5 bases and J lost 8, with 18 bases in between. The CDR3 is made up of 14 amino acids. From germline, CDR1 is LNHDA and CDR2 SQIVND (reference sequence). CDR3 nucleotides: TGTGCCAGTAGTGGAGACACGGGGATGGGGGGCTACACCTTC. This sequence encodes CASSGDTGMGGYTF.

This sequence joins TRBV5-4 and TRBJ2-7; maybe TRBD1 (5 bases). Trimming removed 0 bases from V and 0 bases from J, with 7 bases in between. The CDR3 consists of 14 residues. Germline V lookup: CDR1 SGHNT, CDR2 YYREEE (reference sequence). This CDR3 is CASSLGQHSYEQYF. Here the CDR3 DNA reads TGTGCCAGCAGCTTGGGACAGCACTCCTACGAGCAGTACTTC.

This chain uses TRBV14 with TRBJ1-3; D not certain. This CDR3 is 17 amino acids long. The V and J ends lost 1 base and 1 base respectively, with 14 bases between them. Germline values: CDR1 SGHDN, CDR2 FVKESK. The CDR3 nucleotides are TGTGCCAGCAGCCAAGTAGTCGGGATTACTTCTGGAAACACCATATATTTT. Translating it yields CASSQVVGITSGNTIYF.

The CDR3 loop is CASSRQGAETEAFF. In nucleotides, the CDR3 is TGTGCCAGCTCTCGACAGGGGGCCGAGACTGAAGCTTTCTTT. This chain connects TRBV18 to TRBJ1-1; 10 nucleotides align to TRBD1. The germline V gene has CDR1 KGHSH and CDR2 LQKENI. Trimming cost V 6 bases and J 5 bases; bases outside gene matches: 6. CDR3 length: 14 residues.

As DNA, the CDR3 is TGCGCCAGCAGCCAACCTGGAGGAGGGCGAGGCTACACCTTC. Protein sequence: CASSQPGGGRGYTF. V gene TRBV4-1 combines with J gene TRBJ1-2; no reliable D call. Germline V gene data show CDR1 as MGHRA and CDR2 as YSYEKL. The V end was cut by 2 bases, the J end by 8 bases, with 15 bases between. The CDR3 is 14 residues long.

This clone was detected only a few times. The rearrangement joins TRBV2 to TRBJ2-7; 8 bases are a match to TRBD1. Trimming took 5 bases from V and 5 from J; bases not matched to a gene: 8. The CDR3 runs to 14 residues. The germline gives CDR1 SNHLY, CDR2 FYNNEI. CDR3 nucleotide sequence: TGTGCCAGCAGTCTCGGGACAGGTGGGAACGAGCAGTACTTC. This translates into CASSLGTGGNEQYF.

This clone was picked up a small number of times. The rearrangement uses TRBV29-1 and TRBJ2-2; possible D gene TRBD1, 5 bases. The CDR3 is made up of 13 amino acids. Germline CDR1 reads SQVTM; CDR2 reads ANQGSEA. The V end was cut by 4 bases, the J end by 5 bases, with 11 bases between. CDR3 nucleotides: TGCAGCGTTGTAAGGGGCGATACCGGGGAGCTGTTTTTT. Its translation: CSVVRGDTGELFF.

CDR3 bases: TGTGCCAGCAGCGTAGCTGGGGGCGCATCTACGGCAGATACGCAGTATTTT. It is translated as CASSVAGGASTADTQYF. This chain connects TRBV9 to TRBJ2-3, with TRBD1 as a possible D gene (6 bases). Germline CDR1 reads SGDLS; CDR2 reads YYNGEE. The CDR3 loop spans 17 amino acids. V lost 0 bases to trimming and J lost 4 bases, with 18 bases between them.

The J gene is TRBJ2-5, the V gene TRBV18; D unresolved. CDR3 length: 12 amino acids. Trimming cost V 6 bases and J 7 bases, with 12 bases left between them. Germline lookup yields CDR1 KGHSH and CDR2 LQKENI. Here the CDR3 reads CASSLDPGTQYF. The CDR3 nucleotides read TGTGCCAGCTCCCTAGATCCTGGGACCCAGTACTTC.

This clone was found once. The chain joins TRBV28 to TRBJ1-2; 7 positions agree with TRBD1. Germline V lookup: CDR1 MDHEN, CDR2 SYDVKM. V was clipped by 6 bases and J by 7 bases; unmatched bases: 11. This CDR3 has 14 amino acids. The CDR3 loop reads CASSQGVRIFGYTF. CDR3 bases: TGTGCCAGCAGCCAGGGGGTCCGGATCTTTGGCTACACCTTC.

CDR3 region: CASSAGIEAFF. In nucleotides, the CDR3 is TGCGCCAGCAGTGCGGGGATTGAAGCTTTCTTT. The chain recombines TRBV10-2 with TRBJ1-1; no definite D call. This CDR3 has 11 amino acids. Germline assignment: CDR1 WSHSY and CDR2 SAAADI. Trimming stripped 4 bases from V and 7 bases from J, with 7 bases between.

This chain uses TRBV6-5 with TRBJ1-2; D gene unclear. CDR1 and CDR2 from the germline V gene are MNHEY and SVGAGI. The CDR3 consists of 13 residues. V was trimmed by 4 bases and J by 8 bases, leaving 14 bases between them. Here the CDR3 reads CASSSYLREGYTF. In nucleotides, the CDR3 is TGTGCCAGCAGTTCTTACCTCCGGGAAGGCTACACCTTC.

This chain connects TRBV7-9 to TRBJ2-1; D is unresolved. The V end lost 3 bases, the J end lost 2 bases, and 5 bases lay between the germline ends. The germline V gene encodes CDR1 SEHNR and CDR2 FQNEAQ (reference sequence). The CDR3 is 13 residues long. In DNA form, the CDR3 reads TGTGCCAGCAGCTTTCCAACCTACAATGAGCAGTTCTTC. Translating it yields CASSFPTYNEQFF.

V gene TRBV29-1 combines with J gene TRBJ2-1, with a possible D match to TRBD2 (5 bases). The CDR3 runs 14 residues. V lost 0 bases, J lost 6 bases, and 12 bases lay in between. Germline CDR1 reads SQVTM; CDR2 reads ANQGSEA. DNA for the CDR3: TGCAGCGTTGAAGATCCGGGGATTAGCAATGAGCAGTTCTTC. It specifies CSVEDPGISNEQFF.

V and J are TRBV5-1 and TRBJ1-1, with D possibly TRBD1 on 6 matching bases. CDR1 is SGHRS and CDR2 is YFSETQ in the germline V gene. The CDR3 consists of 14 residues. The ends were cut back, 4 bases at V and 1 base at J, with 11 bases in the middle. The DNA for the CDR3 is TGCGCCAGCAGCGGACAGTTACAGAACACTGAAGCTTTCTTT. It is translated as CASSGQLQNTEAFF.

V gene TRBV20-1 combines with J gene TRBJ2-1; D is perhaps TRBD2 (5 bases). This CDR3 region has 11 residues. Germline loops: CDR1 DFQATT, CDR2 SNEGSKA (reference sequence). The CDR3 sequence is CSSGGQDEQFF. The CDR3 DNA reads TGCAGCTCGGGCGGGCAAGATGAGCAGTTCTTC.

The chain combines TRBV15 with TRBJ2-1, with D perhaps TRBD2 (6 bases). The CDR3 is 16 residues long. Per the germline V gene, CDR1 is LNHNV and CDR2 is YYDKDF (reference sequence). Trimming took 6 bases from V and 8 from J, leaving 23 bases between them. For the CDR3, the DNA is TGTGCCACCAGAAAGAGACCGGGAGCGATTTACGATGAGCAGTTCTTC. As protein: CATRKRPGAIYDEQFF.

The V gene is TRBV5-8, the J gene TRBJ2-4; 8 bases line up with TRBD1. Germline V gene data show CDR1 as SGHTS and CDR2 as YDEGEE. This CDR3 comprises 17 residues. Trimming removed 3 bases from V and 1 base from J; junction bases left unmatched: 9. CDR3 in amino acids: CASSSGDRWSAKNIQYF. The CDR3 bases are TGTGCCAGCAGCTCGGGGGACAGGTGGTCGGCCAAAAACATTCAGTACTTC.

The chain carries TRBV29-1 and TRBJ1-1; D might be TRBD1 (5 bases). The length of the CDR3 is 13 residues. Germline CDR1 is SQVTM and CDR2 is ANQGSEA. V gave up 7 bases and J gave up 4 bases, with 16 bases separating them. CDR3 sequence (DNA): TGCAGCGCCGGATCAGGGCCAGGCACTGAAGCTTTCTTT. As protein: CSAGSGPGTEAFF.

This clone was picked up one time. The V gene is TRBV7-2, the J gene TRBJ2-7; TRBD1 aligns across 9 bases. Per germline, CDR1 SGHTA and CDR2 FQGNSA. This CDR3 is 16 amino acids long. The V segment lost 3 bases and the J segment 1 base; nucleotides outside the gene matches: 7. The CDR3: CASSFGLGQGSYEQYF. CDR3 coding DNA: TGTGCCAGCAGCTTTGGTTTGGGACAGGGTTCCTACGAGCAGTACTTC.

This chain uses TRBV30 with TRBJ2-3; 8 positions match TRBD2. The CDR3 covers 15 residues. V lost 4 bases and J lost 6; bases outside the gene matches: 12. Germline V gene data show CDR1 as GTSNPN and CDR2 as SVGIG (reference sequence). The CDR3 spells CAWTIQAGGADTQYF. The CDR3 nucleotides are TGTGCCTGGACCATTCAGGCGGGGGGCGCGGATACGCAGTATTTT. The full variable domain, its missing parts supplied by reference TRBV30 and TRBJ2-3, is SQTIHQWPATLVQPVGSPLSLECTVEGTSNPNLYWYRQAAGRGLQLLFYSVGIGQISSEVPQNLSASRPQDRQFILSSKKLLLSDSGFYLCAWTIQAGGADTQYFGPGTRLTVL.